Following are 5 T cell receptor beta chains from one sample sequenced in a study of cytomegalovirus exposure and HLA in healthy donors. The study ran its PCR with 60 Vbeta and 13 Jbeta primers. Only in-frame clones appear in the TCRdb table, and some are missing; sequencing was by immunoSEQ multiplex PCR. The data show about 120,000 clones, with approximately 81% seen just once and 2% to 2.5% held by the top ten. The specimen was PBMCs. The origin of the receptors is a woman aged 35 to 49 in good health and CMV-seronegative.

The J gene is TRBJ1-1, the V gene TRBV5-1; perhaps TRBD1 as D (6 bases). Germline values: CDR1 SGHRS, CDR2 YFSETQ. Trimming pared 3 bases from V and 8 bases from J, leaving 17 bases between. The CDR3 runs 14 residues. The chain's CDR3 is CASSSRQGTPEAFF. The CDR3 nucleotides read TGCGCCAGCAGCTCACGGCAGGGGACCCCCGAAGCTTTCTTT.

The chain links TRBV30 to TRBJ2-7, with D maybe TRBD1 (6 bases). V shed 0 bases and J shed 2 bases, with 14 bases lying between them. CDR1 is GTSNPN and CDR2 is SVGIG in the germline V gene (reference sequence). CDR3 size: 15 residues. Here the CDR3 DNA reads TGTGCCTGGAGTGTACCGGGACAACCTACCTACGAGCAGTACTTC. Translated, it gives CAWSVPGQPTYEQYF.

This rearrangement joins TRBV2 to TRBJ1-6; 10 positions agree with TRBD1. The germline gives CDR1 SNHLY, CDR2 FYNNEI. The CDR3 covers 16 residues. Germline trimming cut 7 bases from V and 6 bases from J; bases unmatched to any gene: 9. The CDR3 coding sequence is TGTGCCAGCACACTAGACAGGGGGCCCACTAATTCACCCCTCCACTTT. Its translation is CASTLDRGPTNSPLHF.

Points on this clone: At one of its ends the junction is not consistent with the germline gene, which may arise from a read error. The CDR3 DNA is TGTGCCAGCAGACCCCCCGGACAGGGAGTAATATTC. This codes for CASRPPGQGVIF. The chain carries TRBV6-1 and TRBJ1-2; TRBD1 matches at 8 bases. Germline V gives CDR1 MNHNS, CDR2 SASEGT. The CDR3 is 12 amino acids.

The chain carries TRBV5-4 and TRBJ2-5, with 8 bases fitting TRBD2. CDR3 length: 13 amino acids. Trimming at V came to 4 bases and at J to 2 bases, leaving 1 base not matched to a gene. Germline values: CDR1 SGHNT, CDR2 YYREEE (reference sequence). As DNA, the CDR3 is TGTGCCAGCAGCGCGGGAGGTCAAGAGACCCAGTACTTC. It specifies CASSAGGQETQYF.